This is a list of T cell receptor beta chains from one sample in a study of response to subunit inactivated influenza vaccine. One entry per CDR3 protein results from TCRdb running MiXCR on the RT-PCR reads. Of under 850,000 distinct CDR3 sequences in the sample, around 18% are singletons; the top ten hold approximately 10%. The sequencing here drew on PBMCs from blood, taken 5 to 6 days after vaccination. These receptors were collected from a man between 50 and 59 years old who received an inactivated influenza vaccine. CDR3s include the opening cysteine and the closing phenylalanine or tryptophan. A D gene is named only where the DNA matches it firmly. Size values are once, few and many counts, or a class for expanded clones, and some rows have none.

- - TRBJ1-4 TRBV7-2 TGTGCCAGCAGCTTTGAACAGCGGGAAAAACTGTTTTTT CASSFEQREKLFF
- - TRBJ2-7 TRBV7-8 TGTGCCAGCAGCTCCCCGGGACCGATGGCCTACGAGCAGTACTTC CASSSPGPMAYEQYF
- TRBD1 TRBJ2-2 TRBV10-1 TGCGCCAGCACCGGGGACAGGTTGACCGGGGAGCTGTTTTTT CASTGDRLTGELFF
few - TRBJ1-4 TRBV20-1 TGCAGTGCTAGAGATCTCAGGGGTGGTGGTGAAAAACTGTTTTTT CSARDLRGGGEKLFF
- - TRBJ1-4 TRBV11-2 TGTGCCAGCAGCACCGGACGGGAGAATGAAAAACTGTTTTTT CASSTGRENEKLFF
few TRBD2 TRBJ2-7 TRBV4-2 TGTGCCAGCAGCCAAGATGCGGGAGTGTTCTACGAGCAGTACTTC CASSQDAGVFYEQYF
- - TRBJ2-1 TRBV21-1 TGTGCCAGCAGCAAGACTAGCGGGAGGGCCGATTTAATGAATGAGCAGTTCTTC CASSKTSGRADLMNEQFF
- - TRBJ1-2 TRBV5-1 TGCGCCAGCAGCAAACCCGGGGTCGTATGGGGCTACACCTTC CASSKPGVVWGYTF
- - TRBJ1-6 TRBV3-1 TGTGCCAGCAGCCAAGGAGCTTGGAATTCACCCCTCCACTTT CASSQGAWNSPLHF
few - TRBJ2-2 TRBV25-1 TGTGCCAGCAGTGAAGGGGAACAGGGTTGGACCGGGGAGCTGTTTTTT CASSEGEQGWTGELFF
many TRBD2 TRBJ2-5 TRBV12-3/TRBV12-4 TGTGCCAGCAGCCCGGGACTAGCGGGACGACAAGAGACCCAGTACTTC CASSPGLAGRQETQYF
- TRBD2 TRBJ2-1 TRBV7-2 TGTGCCAGCAGAGCGCCGGGACTAGCCACCTACAATGAGCAGTTCTTC CASRAPGLATYNEQFF
few TRBD1 TRBJ2-7 TRBV10-2 TGCGCCAGCAGTGGTGGGACAGGGTCCTACGAGCAGTACTTC CASSGGTGSYEQYF
few TRBD2 TRBJ2-3 TRBV15 TGTGCCACCAGCAGGGGCGGGGGAAATACACTTACACGCACAGATACGCAGTATTTT CATSRGGGNTLTRTDTQYF
- - TRBJ2-2 TRBV12-3/TRBV12-4 TGTGCCAGCAATCCATCGACAGGCCCGAACACCGGGGAGCTGTTTTTT CASNPSTGPNTGELFF
few TRBD2 TRBJ2-7 TRBV12-3/TRBV12-4 TGTGCCATTGGGACTAGCGGGGAATACGAGCAGTACTTC CAIGTSGEYEQYF
- TRBD1 TRBJ2-7 TRBV6-1 TGTGCCAGCAGCCCAACCGGGACAGGCATCTACGAGCAGTACTTC CASSPTGTGIYEQYF
- - TRBJ2-1 TRBV30 TGTGCCTTGTATCCGGGACTTAATTACAATGAGCAGTTCTTC CALYPGLNYNEQFF
few - TRBJ1-1 TRBV20-1 TGCAGTGCTGGACAGCCACCGAACACTGAAGCTTTCTTT CSAGQPPNTEAFF
few - TRBJ1-3 TRBV7-9 TGTGCCAGCAGCTTCTTCGGTGGAAACACCATATATTTT CASSFFGGNTIYF
many - TRBJ1-5 TRBV6-1 TGTGCCAGCAGAAGAGACAGATATCAGCCCCAGCATTTT CASRRDRYQPQHF
many TRBD1 TRBJ2-7 TRBV6-5 TGTGCCAGCAGCTACAGGGGGAGCTCCTACGAGCAGTACTTC CASSYRGSSYEQYF
- TRBD1 TRBJ1-5 TRBV6-2/TRBV6-3 TGTGCCAGCCGGACAGGGTCGATTTATCAGCCCCAGCATTTT CASRTGSIYQPQHF
few - TRBJ1-1 TRBV12-3/TRBV12-4 TGTGCCAGCAGTTTTAGGTATTGGGGAGAAGCTTTCTTT CASSFRYWGEAFF
- - TRBJ1-5 TRBV20-1 TGCAGTGCTAGTACAGGGTTCGATCAGCCCCAGCATTTT CSASTGFDQPQHF
few - TRBJ2-5 TRBV6-5 TGTGCCACCCGACGGGAGACCCAGTACTTC CATRRETQYF
- - TRBJ2-7 TRBV10-3 TGTGCCATCAGTGACGGGGAAAGCTCCTACGAGCAGTACTTC CAISDGESSYEQYF
few - TRBJ2-5 TRBV12-3/TRBV12-4 TGTGCCAGCAGTTTAGCCAGCCGAGGGGAGACCCAGTACTTC CASSLASRGETQYF
- - TRBJ1-1 TRBV3-1 TGTGCCAGCAGCCCCCTCGAGAGTTTCACTGAAGCTTTCTTT CASSPLESFTEAFF
- - TRBJ2-2 TRBV2 TGTGCCAGCGGGGCGGACGGTTACGGGGAGCTGTTTTTT CASGADGYGELFF
few TRBD1 TRBJ2-4 TRBV13 TGTGCCAGCAGCCCGGGACAGGGAATTCAGTACTTC CASSPGQGIQYF
few - TRBJ2-7 TRBV6-2/TRBV6-3 TGTGCCAGCGGACAGACAGGCGCCGAGAGGTACTTC CASGQTGAERYF
few - TRBJ1-1 TRBV27 TGTGCCAGCAGTCCAAACAGCGTTCGCTCTGAAGCTTTCTTT CASSPNSVRSEAFF
few TRBD1 TRBJ1-5 TRBV6-1 TGTGCCAGCAGCGTCCGACAGGGGAGCAATCAGCCCCAGCATTTT CASSVRQGSNQPQHF
- - TRBJ2-7 TRBV6-2/TRBV6-3 TGTGCCAGCAGGTGGGCCCCCCTGGTCTACGAGCAGTACTTC CASRWAPLVYEQYF
few - TRBJ2-5 TRBV11-2 TGTGCCAGCAGCCGCCTTGACCAAGAGACCCAGTACTTC CASSRLDQETQYF
- - TRBJ2-7 TRBV10-3 TGTGCCATCAGTGATCGTGGGAGTGGCGAGCAGTACTTC CAISDRGSGEQYF
- - TRBJ2-1 TRBV24-1 TGTGCCACCAGTGATAGAATGGGGGGTTGGGGCGATGAGCAGTTCTTC CATSDRMGGWGDEQFF
few - TRBJ2-6 TRBV27 TGTGCCAGCAGTTTATTAGGCTGGGCCAACGTCCTGACTTTC CASSLLGWANVLTF
few - TRBJ1-5 TRBV12-3/TRBV12-4 TGTGCCAGCAGTTTCAAGTCAGGGAATAGCAATCAGCCCCAGCATTTT CASSFKSGNSNQPQHF
- TRBD2 TRBJ2-1 TRBV20-1 TGCAGTGCTGAGATCTTAGCGGGAGGTTATGAGCAGTTCTTC CSAEILAGGYEQFF
- - TRBJ2-6 TRBV9 TGTGCCAGCAGCGCTGACAGTATGAGGGGGGCCAACGTCCTGACTTTC CASSADSMRGANVLTF
few - TRBJ2-7 TRBV4-1 TGCGCCAGCAGCCAAGAACCACAGGGTTTCGGTTACGAGCAGTACTTC CASSQEPQGFGYEQYF
- - TRBJ2-4 TRBV4-3 TGCGCCAGCAGCCAAGATTTGCTAAACATTCAGTACTTC CASSQDLLNIQYF
- - TRBJ1-4 TRBV20-1 TGCAGTGCTAGACACTCAACTAATGAAAAACTGTTTTTT CSARHSTNEKLFF
- TRBD2 TRBJ2-2 TRBV27 TGTGCCAGCAGTTTTTCGCGGTGGACCGGGACTAGCGGGAGCAGGGGCACCGGGGAGCTGTTTTTT CASSFSRWTGTSGSRGTGELFF
- - TRBJ2-3 TRBV5-1 TGCGCCAGCAGCTTGGATCCCAGGGCAGGCACAGATACGCAGTATTTT CASSLDPRAGTDTQYF
- TRBD1 TRBJ2-3 TRBV7-6 TGTGCCAGCAGCTTAGGCGGGACAGGGACCGCCACAGATACGCAGTATTTT CASSLGGTGTATDTQYF
- - TRBJ1-1 TRBV29-1 TGCAGCGGGGGGGTTACTGAAGCTTTCTTT CSGGVTEAFF